The rows below give T cell receptor beta chains drawn from one sample of a study of radiation and T cells in renal cell carcinoma. Repertoires were generated with immunoSEQ multiplex PCR, while TCRdb's copy carries only in-frame clones and drops some. Of 20,000 or so clones detected, 45% to 50% appear once; the ten largest clones hold 16%. This specimen was tumor tissue, taken from a patient whose treatment included radiotherapy and nephrectomy. These receptors were taken from a woman in her 50s with renal cell carcinoma. The CDR3 runs from the conserved cysteine through the conserved F or W. The order of the fields is V gene, J gene, clone size, CDR3 protein. Only part of the rows carry a size: once, few, many, or a class if the clone is expanded.

TRBV10-3	TRBJ2-7	.	CAISEQTYEQYF
TRBV6-5	TRBJ2-7	once	CASSYYRSSYEQYF
TRBV9	TRBJ1-1	.	CASSVKRNTEAFF
TRBV6-5	TRBJ2-7	.	CASRRGTGDYEQYF
TRBV7-6	TRBJ2-3	few	CASSLGLDGDTQYF
TRBV7-8	TRBJ1-6	.	CASSLGSRSPLHF
TRBV4-2	TRBJ2-5	few	CASSQDRGGGQTQYF
TRBV4-3	TRBJ2-3	.	CASSQASSGSTDTQYF
TRBV25-1	TRBJ2-1	.	CASSRGGSSYNEQFF
TRBV19	TRBJ2-4	few	CASSRGQPNIQYF
TRBV6-1	TRBJ1-3	.	CASRRIPGNTIYF
TRBV5-1	TRBJ2-1	.	CASSFTARGSSYNEQFF
TRBV29-1	TRBJ2-7	.	CSVDGNSYEQYF
TRBV4-3	TRBJ1-2	medium-sized	CASSQERTGNYGYTF
TRBV6-5	TRBJ1-6	many	CASSDRVYSPLHF
TRBV5-4	TRBJ2-5	few	CASSSGLAGGPEETQYF
TRBV5-1	TRBJ2-3	.	CASSLSLADTQYF
TRBV20-1	TRBJ2-7	.	CSAFRVSEQYF
TRBV5-5	TRBJ1-1	few	CASSFRGTTEAFF
TRBV9	TRBJ1-1	.	CASSFKQNTEAFF
TRBV4-3	TRBJ2-6	medium-sized	CASSPDRAGANVLTF
TRBV4-3	TRBJ2-6	once	CASSQVRPGTGETGANVLTF
TRBV2	TRBJ1-6	once	CASRGTNYNSPLHF
TRBV27	TRBJ2-6	.	CASRTSVVDRPRLSGANVLTF
TRBV5-1	TRBJ2-2	many	CASSLKYGTGELFF
TRBV19	TRBJ1-1	.	CASSPGTENTEAFF
TRBV10-3	TRBJ1-5	.	CAINGGSNQPQHF
TRBV5-4	TRBJ1-1	.	CASSDSGGGNTEAFF